Each of the 20 T cell receptor beta chains below was sequenced from the same sample in a study of breast tumors, draining lymph nodes, adjacent tissues. Samples came from axillary lymph nodes draining the breast cancer. Each CDR3 protein is one row after TCRdb ran MiXCR on the multiplex PCR reads. The sample lists some 250,000 distinct CDR3 sequences; 34% were seen once. The sample consisted of axillary lymph node tissue. The receptors here all came from a female donor with breast cancer. Some clones in this sample may be carry-over from other donors' samples.

This clonotype was recorded at least ten times. This sequence joins TRBV20-1 and TRBJ2-3, with TRBD2 matching 14 bases. CDR1 is DFQATT and CDR2 is SNEGSKA in the germline V gene (reference sequence). The CDR3 extends over 16 amino acids. Germline trimming cut 4 bases from V and 3 bases from J; bases unmatched to any gene: 6. The CDR3 sequence is CSATGTSGRRTDTQYF. CDR3 nucleotides: TGCAGTGCTACTGGGACTAGCGGGAGAAGGACAGATACGCAGTATTTT.

The CDR3 is CASSMGLAGATGELFF. CDR3 DNA sequence: TGTGCCAGCAGCATGGGACTAGCGGGAGCCACCGGGGAGCTGTTTTTT. The chain has TRBV5-4 and TRBJ2-2, with 14 bases lining up with TRBD2. This CDR3 spans 16 amino acids. V shed 4 bases and J 4 bases; nucleotides not matched to a gene: 3. CDR1 is SGHNT and CDR2 is YYREEE in the germline V gene (reference sequence).

As concerns this clonotype: A read error may explain this, as a much larger clone is one base away. V and J are TRBV20-1 and TRBJ2-7, with 8 bases fitting TRBD2. Germline lookup yields CDR1 DFQATT and CDR2 SNEGSKA (reference sequence). This CDR3 has 14 residues. This chain's CDR3 is CSAHSGARSSEQYF. The CDR3 DNA follows: TGCAGTGCTCATAGCGGGGCCCGATCCTCCGAGCAGTACTTC.

This clonotype was counted at least ten times. CDR3 DNA: TGTGCCAGCAGCCTGAAAGGGGGTTCGGGAAACACCATATATTTT. Its translation is CASSLKGGSGNTIYF. V gene TRBV7-8 combines with J gene TRBJ1-3; a weak D match, TRBD1 (6 bases). V shed 5 bases and J shed 4 bases, with 15 bases lying between them. This CDR3 comprises 15 residues. Germline CDR1 SGHVS, CDR2 FQNEAQ.

This clonotype was observed at least ten times. The chain couples TRBV20-1 to TRBJ2-7; TRBD1 matches 8 bases. CDR3 length: 14 amino acids. V lost 6 bases to trimming and J lost 7 bases; unmatched junction nucleotides: 14. Germline assignment: CDR1 DFQATT and CDR2 SNEGSKA (reference sequence). CDR3 DNA sequence: TGCAGTGCCCCGGTCGGCAGGGGGCAGGGAGAGCAGTACTTC. Its translation is CSAPVGRGQGEQYF.

As for this clonotype: A much larger clone lies a single base off, so this may be a read error. The chain couples TRBV7-3 to TRBJ2-5, with D possibly matching TRBD2 (5 bases). The CDR3 is 15 amino acids. The V gene's germline CDR1 is SGHTA and CDR2 FQGTGA. The CDR3: CASSLSGPPGETQHF. Here the CDR3 DNA reads TGTGCCAGCAGCCTCTCCGGTCCACCCGGGGAGACCCAGCACTTC.

To note about this clonotype: The CDR3 does not close with the conserved phenylalanine or tryptophan, likely indicating a read error. It is unclear where the CDR3 begins or ends on the DNA, so no DNA is shown, and the CDR3 is as TCRdb lists it. This chain joins TRBV29-1 and TRBJ1-6; TRBD1 is the table's D call and was not checked against the DNA. Germline V CDR1 and CDR2: SQVTM, ANQGSEA. The CDR3 extends over 10 residues, inclusive of both ends. This CDR3 reads CSVGGSQAPY.

V is TRBV7-8 and J is TRBJ2-5; D perhaps matches TRBD2 (6 bases). The V gene's germline CDR1 is SGHVS and CDR2 FQNEAQ. The V end lost 1 base, the J end lost 11 bases, and 26 bases lay between the germline ends. This CDR3 has 17 amino acids. CDR3 region: CASSLGGRGGLLRQQYF. The CDR3 region has the DNA TGTGCCAGCAGCTTAGGGGGACGGGGAGGTTTGCTGCGACAGCAGTACTTC.

This chain's CDR3 is CASAFDRGRGTDTQYF. The CDR3 DNA sequence: TGTGCCAGTGCGTTCGACAGGGGAAGGGGGACAGATACGCAGTATTTT. The genes are TRBV19 and TRBJ2-3; 8 nucleotides agree with TRBD1. J gave up 3 bases and V 8 bases, and 13 bases lay outside the gene matches. This CDR3 comprises 16 residues. Germline loops: CDR1 LNHDA, CDR2 SQIVND (reference sequence).

This clonotype showed up many times. CDR3: CASSDHSGGAPDTQYF. The CDR3 DNA follows: TGCGCCAGCAGCGACCATAGCGGGGGGGCCCCAGATACGCAGTATTTT. The rearrangement joins TRBV5-1 to TRBJ2-3, with 11 bases identical to TRBD2. Unmatched junction bases numbered 8, after V lost 4 bases and J lost 4 bases. In germline, CDR1 is SGHRS, CDR2 YFSETQ. CDR3 length equals 16 residues. The variable domain in full, completed from reference TRBV5-1 and TRBJ2-3, reads KAGVTQTPRYLIKTRGQQVTLSCSPISGHRSVSWYQQTPGQGLQFLFEYFSETQRNKGNFPGRFSGRQFSNSRSEMNVSTLELGDSALYLCASSDHSGGAPDTQYFGPGTRLTVL.

There are many counts of this clonotype. The chain is built from TRBV4-1 and TRBJ2-2; 7 bases map to TRBD2. V was pared by 2 bases and J by 2 bases, with 2 bases of the junction left unmatched. The CDR3 is made up of 15 amino acids. Germline lookup yields CDR1 MGHRA and CDR2 YSYEKL. CDR3 loop: CASSQRDYNTGELFF. For the CDR3, the DNA is TGCGCCAGCAGCCAACGGGACTACAACACCGGGGAGCTGTTTTTT.

This clonotype was seen many times. This chain links TRBV7-2 with TRBJ2-7; 7 bases fit TRBD1. Losses at the gene ends were 5 bases for V and 2 bases for J; bases not matched to a gene: 6. CDR1 is SGHTA, CDR2 FQGNSA, per germline. This CDR3 region has 14 residues. The CDR3 coding sequence is TGTGCCAGCAGCGTATCCGGGACAGCCTACGAGCAGTACTTC. This translates into CASSVSGTAYEQYF. The variable domain in full, with the rest retrieved from reference TRBV7-2 and TRBJ2-7, is GAGVSQSPSNKVTEKGKDVELRCDPISGHTALYWYRQSLGQGLEFLIYFQGNSAPDKSGLPSDRFSAERTGGSVSTLTIQRTQQEDSAVYLCASSVSGTAYEQYFGPGTRLTVT.

Of note for this clonotype: No conserved phenylalanine or tryptophan is present at the end of the CDR3, so a read error is the likely explanation. Because the CDR3's place on the DNA is in doubt, the DNA is left out and the CDR3 is given as listed by TCRdb. The CDR3 loop reads CASSIKRATTNT. V gene TRBV19 combines with J gene TRBJ2-6. Looked up from germline, CDR1 is LNHDA and CDR2 is SQIVND (reference sequence). The CDR3 spans 12 amino acids, including both terminal residues.

The table lists this clonotype with many counts. V and J are TRBV7-2 and TRBJ2-5; 7 nucleotides match TRBD1. The germline V gene has CDR1 SGHTA and CDR2 FQGNSA. This CDR3 is 14 amino acids long. The trim removed 4 bases at V and 4 bases at J, leaving 6 bases unmatched. The CDR3 coding sequence is TGTGCCAGCAGCTCCCGACAGGGCCGAGAGACCCAGTACTTC. It encodes CASSSRQGRETQYF.

The genes are TRBV19 and TRBJ1-4; 7 bases line up with TRBD1. This CDR3 comprises 13 residues. The ends lost 4 bases at V and 8 bases at J; junction bases unmatched: 4. The V gene's germline CDR1 is LNHDA and CDR2 SQIVND (reference sequence). CDR3 nucleotide sequence: TGTGCCAGTAGTACAGGGGGAGAGGAAAAACTGTTTTTT. This codes for CASSTGGEEKLFF.

This chain links TRBV5-4 with TRBJ2-1; no firm D call. V was shortened by 2 bases and J by 8 bases, with 17 bases between the two germline ends. This CDR3 has 15 amino acids. CDR1 and CDR2 (germline): SGHNT, YYREEE (reference sequence). The CDR3 region is CASSFPQAAVDEQFF. The CDR3 nucleotides read TGTGCCAGCAGCTTTCCTCAGGCGGCAGTGGATGAGCAGTTCTTC.

The CDR3 reads CSAIGRTGGLEQFF. CDR3 DNA: TGCAGTGCTATCGGAAGGACAGGGGGCCTTGAGCAGTTCTTC. This rearrangement joins TRBV20-1 to TRBJ2-1, with 11 bases identical to TRBD1. Trimming cost V 4 bases and J 9 bases; bases outside gene matches: 8. CDR1 and CDR2 (germline): DFQATT, SNEGSKA (reference sequence). The CDR3 extends over 14 amino acids.

The chain uses TRBV5-5 and TRBJ1-2; no reliable D call. Germline V CDR1 and CDR2: SGHKS, YYEKEE (reference sequence). There are 15 residues in the CDR3. V gave up 3 bases and J gave up 2 bases, with 14 bases separating them. The CDR3 here is CASSSHKGPNYGYTF. CDR3 bases: TGTGCCAGCAGCTCCCACAAGGGCCCAAACTATGGCTACACCTTC.

V gene TRBV5-1 combines with J gene TRBJ1-6; D possibly corresponds to TRBD1 (6 bases). Trimming pared 7 bases from V and 5 bases from J, leaving 25 bases between. The CDR3 contains 18 residues. Germline-derived CDR1 and CDR2 are SGHRS and YFSETQ. CDR3 residues: CASRRLGQSSTDNSPLHF. The CDR3 bases are TGCGCCAGCCGCCGTTTAGGACAGTCTAGCACAGATAATTCACCCCTCCACTTT. The full variable domain, its missing parts supplied by reference TRBV5-1 and TRBJ1-6, is KAGVTQTPRYLIKTRGQQVTLSCSPISGHRSVSWYQQTPGQGLQFLFEYFSETQRNKGNFPGRFSGRQFSNSRSEMNVSTLELGDSALYLCASRRLGQSSTDNSPLHFGNGTRLTVT.

This clonotype has a count of ten or more. J is TRBJ2-3 and V is TRBV7-9; 8 bases fit TRBD1. V trimming: 1 base; J trimming: 2 bases; junction bases outside the gene matches: 2. The CDR3 consists of 15 residues. CDR1 and CDR2 from the germline V gene are SEHNR and FQNEAQ (reference sequence). The CDR3 reads CASSLGTGFTDTQYF. As DNA, the CDR3 is TGTGCCAGCAGCTTAGGGACAGGGTTCACAGATACGCAGTATTTT.